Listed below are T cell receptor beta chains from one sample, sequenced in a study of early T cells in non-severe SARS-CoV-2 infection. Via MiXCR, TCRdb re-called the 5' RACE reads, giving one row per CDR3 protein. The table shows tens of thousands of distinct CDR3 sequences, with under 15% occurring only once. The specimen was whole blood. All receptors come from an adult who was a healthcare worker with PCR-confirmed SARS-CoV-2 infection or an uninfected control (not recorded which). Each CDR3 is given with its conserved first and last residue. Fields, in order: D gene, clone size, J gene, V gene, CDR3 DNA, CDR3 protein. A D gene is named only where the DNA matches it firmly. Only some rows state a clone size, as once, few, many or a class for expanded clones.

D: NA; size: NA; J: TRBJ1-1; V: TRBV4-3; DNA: TGCGCCAGCAGCCAAGGTCCCGTAGTGAACACTGAAGCTTTCTTT; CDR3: CASSQGPVVNTEAFF
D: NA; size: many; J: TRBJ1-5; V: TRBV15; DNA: TGTGCCACCAGCAGTGGGAGGGGTAGGGGCAATCAGCCCCAGCATTTT; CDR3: CATSSGRGRGNQPQHF
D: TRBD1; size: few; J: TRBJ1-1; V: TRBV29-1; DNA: TGCAGCGGAATGGGACAGGCTGAAGCTTTCTTT; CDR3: CSGMGQAEAFF
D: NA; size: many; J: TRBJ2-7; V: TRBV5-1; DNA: TGCGCCAGCAGCTTGCGTGGGAACGACCCGACCTACGAGCAGTACTTC; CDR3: CASSLRGNDPTYEQYF
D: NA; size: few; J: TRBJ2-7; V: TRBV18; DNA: TGTGCCAGCTCACCATCCGGGCAGAGCCACGAGCAGTACTTC; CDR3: CASSPSGQSHEQYF
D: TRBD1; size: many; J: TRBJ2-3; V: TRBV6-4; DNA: TGTGCCAGCAGAGACAGGGGGGATGCAGATACGCAGTATTTT; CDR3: CASRDRGDADTQYF
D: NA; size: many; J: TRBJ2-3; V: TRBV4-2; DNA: TGTGCCAGCAGCGAAGATGGGGGCACAGATACGCAGTATTTT; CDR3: CASSEDGGTDTQYF
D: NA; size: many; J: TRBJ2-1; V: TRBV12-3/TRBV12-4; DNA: TGTGCCAGCACCCCGGGCGGGATTAATGAGCAGTTCTTC; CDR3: CASTPGGINEQFF
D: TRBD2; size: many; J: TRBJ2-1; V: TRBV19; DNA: TGTGCCAGTAGTATAGACCGACTAGCGGGGGGGACACCTGAGCAGTTCTTC; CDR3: CASSIDRLAGGTPEQFF
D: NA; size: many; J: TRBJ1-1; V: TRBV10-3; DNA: TGTGCCATCAAAGGAGGGTCGAACACTGAAGCTTTCTTT; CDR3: CAIKGGSNTEAFF
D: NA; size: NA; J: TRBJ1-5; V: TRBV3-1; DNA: TGTGCCAGCAGCCAACGAAGCAATCAGCCCCAGCATTTT; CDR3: CASSQRSNQPQHF
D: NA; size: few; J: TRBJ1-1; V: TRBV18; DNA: TGTGCCAGCTCACCACCCAGGGGACTCACTGAAGCTTTCTTT; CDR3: CASSPPRGLTEAFF
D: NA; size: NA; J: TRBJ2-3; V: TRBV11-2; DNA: TGTGCCAGCAGCCGCCGACTGCGCACAGATACGCAGTATTTT; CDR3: CASSRRLRTDTQYF
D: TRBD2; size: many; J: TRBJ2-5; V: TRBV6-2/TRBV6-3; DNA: TGTGCCAGCAGTTACACTAGCGGCCCCTCCGGGACCCAGTACTTC; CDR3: CASSYTSGPSGTQYF
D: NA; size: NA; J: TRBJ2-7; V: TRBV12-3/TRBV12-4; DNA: TGTGCCAGCAGCCAGATAAGTTACGAGCAGTACTTC; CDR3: CASSQISYEQYF
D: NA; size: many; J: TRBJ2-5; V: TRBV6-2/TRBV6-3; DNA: TGTGCCAGCAGTTACTCATGGACCGCGCAAGAGACCCAGTACTTC; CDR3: CASSYSWTAQETQYF
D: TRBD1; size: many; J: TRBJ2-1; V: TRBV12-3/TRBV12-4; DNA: TGTGCCAGCAGTTTAGGGGTAGGGGGCGATGGTTTCAATGAGCAGTTCTTC; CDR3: CASSLGVGGDGFNEQFF
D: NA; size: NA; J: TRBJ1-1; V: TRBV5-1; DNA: TGCGCCAGCAGCTTAATTGCCGTGGGGACTGAAGCTTTCTTT; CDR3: CASSLIAVGTEAFF
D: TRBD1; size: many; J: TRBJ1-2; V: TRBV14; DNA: TGTGCCAGCAGCCAAGCCGGGACAGGACGATACACCTTC; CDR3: CASSQAGTGRYTF
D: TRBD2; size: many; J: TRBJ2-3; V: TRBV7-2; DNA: TGTGCCAGCAGCGATAGCGGGGGGGCCTTAGATACGCAGTATTTT; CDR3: CASSDSGGALDTQYF
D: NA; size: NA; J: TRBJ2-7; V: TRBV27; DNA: TGTGCCAGCAGTCCCGGTAGCCCGATTTACGAGCAGTACTTC; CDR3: CASSPGSPIYEQYF
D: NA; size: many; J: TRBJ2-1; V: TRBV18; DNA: TGTGCCAGCTCACCTTCACAGAATTCTTACAATGAGCAGTTCTTC; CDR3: CASSPSQNSYNEQFF
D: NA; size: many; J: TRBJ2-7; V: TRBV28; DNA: TGTGCCACCTCTAGCGCAAAGGACTACGAGCAGTACTTC; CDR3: CATSSAKDYEQYF
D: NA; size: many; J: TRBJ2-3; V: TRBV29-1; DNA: TGCAGCGTTGCCGAGTATACTAGCACAGATACGCAGTATTTT; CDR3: CSVAEYTSTDTQYF
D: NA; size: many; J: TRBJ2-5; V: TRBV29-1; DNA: TGCAGCGTTGAAGGGGACGAAGAGACCCAGTACTTC; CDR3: CSVEGDEETQYF
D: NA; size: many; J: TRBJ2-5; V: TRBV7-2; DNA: TGTGCCAGCAGTGGAGGGTCGGGGACCCAGTACTTC; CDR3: CASSGGSGTQYF
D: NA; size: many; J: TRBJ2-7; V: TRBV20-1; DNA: TGCAGTGCTAGAGATCGAGGGAGCCCCTACGAGCAGTACTTC; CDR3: CSARDRGSPYEQYF
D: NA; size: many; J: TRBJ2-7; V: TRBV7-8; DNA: TGTGCCAGCAGCTTATATTCATCCTACGAGCAGTACTTC; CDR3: CASSLYSSYEQYF
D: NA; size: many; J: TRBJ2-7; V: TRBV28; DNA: TGTGCCAGCAGTCTCATCAGGGGCCACGAGCAGTACTTC; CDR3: CASSLIRGHEQYF
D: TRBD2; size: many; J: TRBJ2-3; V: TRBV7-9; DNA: TGTGCCAGCAGCTTATGGCGGGGGGGCCCCGGTACGCAGTATTTT; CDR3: CASSLWRGGPGTQYF
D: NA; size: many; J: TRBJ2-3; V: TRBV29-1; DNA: TGCAGCGTTGCGGGATCGTCGCAGTATTTT; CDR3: CSVAGSSQYF
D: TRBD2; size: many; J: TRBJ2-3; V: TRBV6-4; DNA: TGTGCCAGCAGTGCGGTAGCGGGGGATGCGGCAGATACGCAGTATTTT; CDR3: CASSAVAGDAADTQYF
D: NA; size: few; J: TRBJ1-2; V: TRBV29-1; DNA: TGCAGCGTTGGGGCAGGGAAGGACTATGGCTACACCTTC; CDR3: CSVGAGKDYGYTF
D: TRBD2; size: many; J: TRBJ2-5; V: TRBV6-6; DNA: TGTGCCAGCAGTAGACCTAGCGGGCGGTACCAAGAGACCCAGTACTTC; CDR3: CASSRPSGRYQETQYF
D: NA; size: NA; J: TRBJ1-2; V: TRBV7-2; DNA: TGTGCCAGCTTACTCAAGACCGGGAACTATGGCTACACCTTC; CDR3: CASLLKTGNYGYTF
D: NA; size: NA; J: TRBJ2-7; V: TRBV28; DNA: TGTGCCAGCAGTATGCAGGGTTACGAGCAGTACTTC; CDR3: CASSMQGYEQYF
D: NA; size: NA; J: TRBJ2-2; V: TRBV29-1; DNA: TGCAGCGTTGTGAGGGGCCGAGGCACCGGGGAGCTGTTTTTT; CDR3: CSVVRGRGTGELFF
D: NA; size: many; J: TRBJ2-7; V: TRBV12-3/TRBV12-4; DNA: TGTGCCAGCAGTAAAGGGGGGTTGTACGAGCAGTACTTC; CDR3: CASSKGGLYEQYF
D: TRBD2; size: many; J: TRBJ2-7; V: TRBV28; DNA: TGTGCCAGCTGCACTAGCGGGGGGGAGCAGTACTTC; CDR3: CASCTSGGEQYF
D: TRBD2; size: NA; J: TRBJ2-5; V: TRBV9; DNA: TGTGCCAGCAGCGAGGGGGGACTAGCGGGAGGAGGAGAGACCCAGTACTTC; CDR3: CASSEGGLAGGGETQYF
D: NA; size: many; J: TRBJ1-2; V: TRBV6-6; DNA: TGTGCCAGCAGTTACGGGGGTAAAGGGGGCTACACCTTC; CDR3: CASSYGGKGGYTF